This TCR beta chain was found in a study of T cells after yellow fever vaccination. On this clonotype: No antigen is known for it.

The CDR3 totals 15 residues. With 6 bases removed from V and 8 bases from J, the gap between germline ends came to 23 bases. The germline V gene encodes CDR1 DFQATT and CDR2 SNEGSKA (reference sequence). The study made its TCR cDNA through 5'RACE template switching. That step introduced a universal primer site along with UMIs. TCRdb re-analysed the 5' RACE reads in MiXCR, keeping a single row per CDR3 protein. The sample records 300,000 to 400,000 distinct CDR3 sequences, about 8.7% being singletons. Findings and limits, study-wide: Abundant contaminating clonotypes from the bulk population could appear in FACS-sorted repertoires.

V is TRBV20-1 and J is TRBJ2-1; D gene uncertain. The clonotype comes from a man between 18 and 35 years old who received the YFV17D yellow fever vaccine. The specimen was PBMCs, collected on the day of the first yellow fever vaccination. CDR3 DNA sequence: TGCAGTGCCTGGGGTCAATGGACGTCAGGTGATGAGCAGTTCTTC. Translation: CSAWGQWTSGDEQFF.